Listed below are T cell receptor beta chains from one sample, sequenced in a study of PD-1 blockade in classical Hodgkin lymphoma. Sequencing was performed with immunoSEQ multiplex PCR; in TCRdb, only in-frame clones are kept and a portion is missing. The repertoire holds 28,000 or so clones, 72% seen once, with roughly 3.4% in the top ten. Sequencing used peripheral blood mononuclear cells (PBMCs), obtained before the fourth cycle of nivolumab. These receptors all come from a human donor with classical Hodgkin lymphoma. The CDR3 runs from the conserved cysteine through the conserved F or W. A D gene is named only where the DNA matches it firmly. Only some rows state a clone size, as once, few, many or a class for expanded clones.

-,TRBD2,TRBJ2-2,TRBV25-1,TGTGCCAGCAGTGATTCAGGACTAGCGGGAGAGCCCGGGGAGCTGTTTTTT,CASSDSGLAGEPGELFF
-,TRBD1,TRBJ1-5,TRBV4-2,TGTGCCAGCAGCCAAGCTCAGGGGGCAGGCTACCAAAATCAGCCCCAGCATTTT,CASSQAQGAGYQNQPQHF
-,-,TRBJ1-2,TRBV5-6,TGTGCCAGCAGCTTGGAATGGTCGGCCTATGGCTACACCTTC,CASSLEWSAYGYTF
once,TRBD2,TRBJ2-7,TRBV5-4,TGTGCCAGCAGCCAGGGGACTAGCGCGCATTACGAGCAGTACTTC,CASSQGTSAHYEQYF
-,TRBD2,TRBJ2-3,TRBV7-9,TGTGCCAGCAGCTTTGCGGGACTAGCGGGAGGGGCAGATACGCAGTATTTT,CASSFAGLAGGADTQYF
-,-,TRBJ1-3,TRBV5-1,TGCGCCAGCAGCTTGACAGGGTTCGGAAACACCATATATTTT,CASSLTGFGNTIYF
few,-,TRBJ1-2,TRBV25-1,TGTGCCAGCAGTGACTTTATTGATGGCTACACCTTC,CASSDFIDGYTF
-,-,TRBJ2-5,TRBV5-1,TGCGCCAGCAGCTTGGCCGGGGGCGGTCGAGAGACCCAGTACTTC,CASSLAGGGRETQYF
-,-,TRBJ2-3,TRBV5-1,TGCGCCACCCGACAGGCCCTGAGCACAGATACGCAGTATTTT,CATRQALSTDTQYF
-,-,TRBJ1-2,TRBV18,TGTGCCAGCTCACCACTGCCCGGGCCTCAGGACTATGGCTACACCTTC,CASSPLPGPQDYGYTF
-,TRBD1,TRBJ1-4,TRBV28,TGTGCCAGCAGTCCCATAGACAGGGGGATCGTCTCTAATGAAAAACTGTTTTTT,CASSPIDRGIVSNEKLFF
-,-,TRBJ2-3,TRBV19,TGTGCCAGTAGTAACCGGGACGGCAGCACAGATACGCAGTATTTT,CASSNRDGSTDTQYF
-,-,TRBJ1-2,TRBV28,TGTGCCAGCAGTCGTTATCAGCGACCCTCCAAGTATGGCTACACCTTC,CASSRYQRPSKYGYTF
-,TRBD1,TRBJ2-7,TRBV7-3,TGTGCCAGCAGCTTAAAAGGAGGCGGGACAGGGGAGTACGAGCAGTACTTC,CASSLKGGGTGEYEQYF
-,-,TRBJ1-6,TRBV7-2,TGTGCCAGCCGCCTTTTGACCGAAAGCTCCTATAATTCACCCCTCCACTTT,CASRLLTESSYNSPLHF
-,-,TRBJ2-5,TRBV11-2,TGTGCCAGCAGCCTAACGGGGACACAACAAGAGACCCAGTACTTC,CASSLTGTQQETQYF
-,-,TRBJ1-5,TRBV15,TGTGCCACCAGCAGGGATCGCCGGGATAGCAATCAGCCCCAGCATTTT,CATSRDRRDSNQPQHF
few,-,TRBJ2-7,TRBV7-9,TGTGCCAGCAGCTCCTGGGGGCGGGGGATTTCCTACGAGCAGTACTTC,CASSSWGRGISYEQYF
-,TRBD1,TRBJ2-4,TRBV5-4,TGTGCCAGCAGCTTTCCACAGGGGGCGAGAAACATTCAGTACTTC,CASSFPQGARNIQYF
-,-,TRBJ2-5,TRBV16,TGTGCCAGCAACCAGGGAAAAGAGACCCAGTACTTC,CASNQGKETQYF
-,-,TRBJ2-3,TRBV5-4,TGTGCCAGCAGCTTGGAAGGATCAGATACGCAGTATTTT,CASSLEGSDTQYF
-,TRBD2,TRBJ2-7,TRBV6-5,TGTGCCAGCAGTTACTCCAACGGGGGGAACGTCGAGCAGTACTTC,CASSYSNGGNVEQYF
-,TRBD1,TRBJ2-7,TRBV19,TGTGCCAGTAGTACGGGACAGACCTACGAGCAGTACTTC,CASSTGQTYEQYF
-,-,TRBJ2-1,TRBV19,TGTGCCAGTACCCCCCCGACCTACAATGAGCAGTTCTTC,CASTPPTYNEQFF
-,-,TRBJ2-1,TRBV9,TGTGCCAGCAGCGTCCTTGGTTATTCCAATGAGCAGTTCTTC,CASSVLGYSNEQFF
-,-,TRBJ2-2,TRBV28,TGTGCCAGCAGTTTGGGGGGGCTGGACACCGGGGAGCTGTTTTTT,CASSLGGLDTGELFF
few,-,TRBJ1-2,TRBV28,TGTGCCAGCAGTTTAATGGGGGGCGCCGGCTATGGCTACACCTTC,CASSLMGGAGYGYTF
-,-,TRBJ2-7,TRBV6-1,TGTGCCAGCAGTGAAGCGGGCAGGCTCTACGAGCAGTACTTC,CASSEAGRLYEQYF
-,-,TRBJ2-7,TRBV7-2,TGTGCCAGCAGCTTAGGGGGGGAGGCTTACGAGCAGTACTTC,CASSLGGEAYEQYF
once,TRBD2,TRBJ2-7,TRBV7-8,TGTGCCAGCAGCTTAGGGGGGAGTGGGGGACTAGGTAATTACGAGCAGTACTTC,CASSLGGSGGLGNYEQYF
few,-,TRBJ1-1,TRBV5-1,TGCGCCAGCAGCTTGACCCCGGACACCTTGGGGACTGAAGCTTTCTTT,CASSLTPDTLGTEAFF
-,-,TRBJ1-2,TRBV28,TGTGCCAGCAGTTTGGGCGCGTTGGGGCACACTAACTATGGCTACACCTTC,CASSLGALGHTNYGYTF
-,-,TRBJ1-2,TRBV11-1,TGTGCCAGCAGCTTATTAGGGCAGAACTATGGCTACACCTTC,CASSLLGQNYGYTF
few,-,TRBJ1-1,TRBV5-1,TGCGCCAGCAGCTTTTCCGGGGAGGAAGCTTTCTTT,CASSFSGEEAFF
once,-,TRBJ2-2,TRBV19,TGTGCCAGTACCTTCAATTGGGGCACCGGGGAGCTGTTTTTT,CASTFNWGTGELFF
-,-,TRBJ2-7,TRBV13,TGTGCCAGCAGCCACTTACCTTCGGAGGAAATCTCATTC,CASSHLPSEEISF
-,-,TRBJ1-2,TRBV19,TGTGCCAGTAGTATAGATCTCCGAACTGGGGTTAGTTCCTATGGCTACACCTTC,CASSIDLRTGVSSYGYTF
-,-,TRBJ2-3,TRBV6-5,TGTGCCAGCAGTTATTTGGCAGATACGCAGTATTTT,CASSYLADTQYF
few,-,TRBJ1-2,TRBV19,TGTGCCAGTAGTATAGACGGGGACACGAGAGGCTACACCTTC,CASSIDGDTRGYTF
-,-,TRBJ2-7,TRBV5-5,TGTGCCAGCAGTTTGGACTTTCCAGGCGGAGACGAGCAGTACTTC,CASSLDFPGGDEQYF
-,-,TRBJ2-1,TRBV7-2,TGTGCCAGCAGCTTAGACGGTTACAATGAGCAGTTCTTC,CASSLDGYNEQFF
few,TRBD2,TRBJ2-1,TRBV7-8,TGTGCCAGCAGCTTAAGCCGACTAGCGGGAGTCAGGGGCTACAATGAGCAGTTCTTC,CASSLSRLAGVRGYNEQFF
-,TRBD2,TRBJ2-1,TRBV10-3,TGTGCCACCGCCCATTCGACTAGCGGGGGCCAGCAGTTCTTC,CATAHSTSGGQQFF
-,TRBD1,TRBJ1-1,TRBV29-1,TGCAGCGTTGGACGACAGGGGGTGAGTGAAGCTTTCTTT,CSVGRQGVSEAFF
-,TRBD2,TRBJ2-7,TRBV25-1,TGTGCCAGCAGTGATGGGACTAGCTACTCCTACGAGCAGTACTTC,CASSDGTSYSYEQYF
-,TRBD1,TRBJ1-2,TRBV6-1,TGTGCCAGCGACCCAGGACAGGGGCATGGCTACACCTTC,CASDPGQGHGYTF
-,TRBD1,TRBJ1-4,TRBV7-8,TGTGCCAGCAGCTTTAGACAGGGGGTATTAGAAAAACTGTTTTTT,CASSFRQGVLEKLFF